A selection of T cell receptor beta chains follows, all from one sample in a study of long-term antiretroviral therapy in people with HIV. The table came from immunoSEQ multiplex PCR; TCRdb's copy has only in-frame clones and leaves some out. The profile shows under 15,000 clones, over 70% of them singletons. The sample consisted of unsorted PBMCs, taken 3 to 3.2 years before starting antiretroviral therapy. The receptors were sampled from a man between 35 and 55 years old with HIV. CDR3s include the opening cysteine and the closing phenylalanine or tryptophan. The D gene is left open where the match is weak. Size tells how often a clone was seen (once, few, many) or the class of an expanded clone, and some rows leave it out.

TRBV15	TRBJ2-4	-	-	CATSRDLAGASNIQYF	TGTGCCACCAGCAGAGATCTCGCGGGGGCGAGTAACATTCAGTACTTC
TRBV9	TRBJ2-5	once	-	CASSVAGEETQYF	TGTGCCAGCAGCGTAGCTGGGGAAGAGACCCAGTACTTC
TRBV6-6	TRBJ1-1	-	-	CASSYHKTGNTEAFF	TGTGCCAGCAGTTACCACAAAACGGGGAACACTGAAGCTTTCTTT
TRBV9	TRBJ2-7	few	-	CASSVGGQGYEQYF	TGTGCCAGCAGCGTAGGTGGGCAGGGTTACGAGCAGTACTTC
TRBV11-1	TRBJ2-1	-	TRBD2	CASRIAGGGRNEQFF	TGTGCCAGCCGGATAGCGGGAGGCGGTCGCAATGAGCAGTTCTTC
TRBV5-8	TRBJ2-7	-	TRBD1	CASSLGTGAYEQYF	TGTGCCAGCAGCTTGGGGACAGGCGCCTACGAGCAGTACTTC
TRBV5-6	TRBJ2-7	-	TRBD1	CASSLTGGFDYEQYF	TGTGCCAGCAGCTTAACAGGGGGCTTTGACTACGAGCAGTACTTC
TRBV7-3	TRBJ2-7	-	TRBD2	CASSLLAGNYEQYF	TGTGCCAGCAGCTTGCTAGCGGGGAACTACGAGCAGTACTTC
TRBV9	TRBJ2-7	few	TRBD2	CASSTDTSGSLYEQYF	TGTGCCAGCAGCACCGACACTAGCGGGAGTCTCTACGAGCAGTACTTC
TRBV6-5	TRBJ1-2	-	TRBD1	CASSYGTGRYGYTF	TGTGCCAGCAGTTACGGGACAGGACGCTATGGCTACACCTTC
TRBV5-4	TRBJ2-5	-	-	CASSWRGKETQYF	TGTGCCAGCAGCTGGCGTGGTAAGGAGACCCAGTACTTC
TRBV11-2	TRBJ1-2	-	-	CASNSGGDGYTF	TGTGCCAGCAACTCGGGGGGGGATGGCTACACCTTC
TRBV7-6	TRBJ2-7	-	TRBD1	CASSLGSGGYEQYF	TGTGCCAGCAGCTTAGGTTCAGGGGGCTACGAGCAGTACTTC
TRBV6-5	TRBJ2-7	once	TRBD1	CASRRTGGYEQYF	TGTGCCAGCAGGAGGACAGGGGGCTACGAGCAGTACTTC
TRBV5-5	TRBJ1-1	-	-	CASSLLSSDTEAFF	TGTGCCAGCAGCTTGTTATCGTCCGACACTGAAGCTTTCTTT
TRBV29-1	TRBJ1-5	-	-	CSVRGRDAGGAYQPQHF	TGCAGCGTTAGAGGTCGTGACGCAGGAGGTGCTTACCAGCCCCAGCATTTT
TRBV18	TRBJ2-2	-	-	CASSPIPETGELFF	TGTGCCAGCTCACCAATACCCGAAACCGGGGAGCTGTTTTTT